What follows is one TCR beta chain and its context. Its antigen remains unknown. The sample is drawn from a study of blood T cells in healthy people across ages. Study-wide points: CMV infection status of these donors was not known. Naive CD4+ cell counts and diversity both ran higher in long-lived than in aged donors.

A J-beta primer mix and a sample-barcoded 5' primer were used in a second PCR of about 6 to 12 cycles. Each CDR3 protein gets one entry after TCRdb re-called the 5' RACE reads with MiXCR. The table lists 1.8 million or so distinct CDR3 sequences, about 39% of them singletons, with 23% in the top ten. The CDR3 is 13 amino acids. V lost 3 bases and J 3 bases, leaving 8 bases between the germline ends. The sequencing input was blood. The TCR sequence derives from a human donor in good health. The chain combines TRBV12-3 or TRBV12-4 with TRBJ2-5; D is ambiguous. The CDR3 coding sequence is TGTGCCAGCAGTTTCAAGAACGAAGAGACCCAGTACTTC. This sequence encodes CASSFKNEETQYF.